Detailed here is one T cell receptor beta chain. Its recognized antigen is unknown. The sample holds no much larger clone one base away, and base qualities are not on file. The CDR3 holds 17 amino acids from the cysteine to the phenylalanine. Left in the record is the CDR3 DNA by itself, 51 bases read in frame from the first base. V is trimmed back by 2 bases and J by 3 bases, and the junction contains 11 bases that no gene match accounts for. CDR1 is given as MNHEY and CDR2 as SVGEGT, both from the germline V gene. The entry originates in a study of T cells after yellow fever vaccination (dated by TCRdb to the late 2010s). Regarding the complete study: The SMART-Seq v4 Ultra Low Input RNA kit was used to prepare libraries from fractions with low cell numbers. To track T-cell clones before and after primary and booster YFV17D yellow fever vaccination, bulk TCR alpha and beta repertoires were sequenced longitudinally. Two healthy male donors made up the cohort, one aged 18 to 29 years and the other aged 30 to 40 years. Blood was drawn at multiple timepoints before and after primary and secondary immunization, with bulk PBMC replicates and cell subsets isolated.

The paper as a whole reports these results and caveats: Most clones expanded after primary vaccination (almost 97% of CD4 and roughly 90% of CD8) were re-detected after the booster, suggesting that broad memory maintenance occurred. Only a couple of donors were included in the study, so the extent to which the findings can be generalized is limited. The secondary T-cell response was weaker than the primary response but faster, peaking on day 5 instead of day 15. Computational filtering was required because FACS-sorted repertoires could contain abundant contaminating clonotypes from the bulk population. A small fraction of clonotypes appeared in both the CD4 and CD8 compartments, likely as a result of convergent recombination.

TCR cDNA was synthesized by 5'RACE template switching, which introduced a universal primer site and unique molecular identifiers. Priming of cDNA synthesis was performed from both the TCR alpha and TCR beta constant segments. Library amplification involved two PCR steps, and the second step added sample barcodes and sequencing adapters. Libraries were sequenced on Illumina HiSeq 2500 (2x100 bp) or NovaSeq (2x150 bp). Under the source paper's analysis protocol: Demultiplexing of reads and collapsing into UMI consensus sequences were performed with MIGEC, and V(D)J alignment was carried out with MiXCR. Vaccine-responding clonotypes were identified with edgeR using replicate PBMC samples, with FDR below 0.01 and a log2 fold change above 5 up to day 15 being required. Each bulk clonotype was labeled CD4 or CD8 based on which sequenced repertoire, CD4 or CD8, contained the clonotype at higher abundance. Starting from the raw public reads, TCRdb applied fastp trimming at Q25, assembled clones with MiXCR and retained in-frame beta chains. Merged by CDR3 protein, the rows form single entries marked with the most common genes and DNA. The authors' filters were not applied to this entry. The sample table holds 78,000 or so distinct CDR3 sequences, of which 7.3% were seen once. Roughly 29% of the sample lies in the top ten.

The treatment or condition label, as the study defines it: live attenuated yellow fever vaccine strain. A standard Ficoll-Paque protocol was used to isolate PBMCs from peripheral blood. CD4 and CD8 T-cell fractions were isolated with Dynabeads CD4 and CD8 positive selection kits. TriZol was used to extract RNA from bulk PBMCs, from CD4 and CD8 fractions, and from dextramer-positive and dextramer-negative fractions. The receptor's source is a young man who received the YFV17D yellow fever vaccine. The chain is assembled from TRBV6-2 or TRBV6-3 and TRBJ2-3; 7 central nucleotides agree with TRBD1. Sequenced material: CD8+ T cells sorted from PBMCs, taken more than 8 days after the first yellow fever vaccination. The CDR3 region has the sequence CASSYTLPGTATDTQYF. DNA sequence: TGTGCCAGCAGTTACACGCTACCCGGGACAGCGACAGATACGCAGTATTTT.